This T cell receptor beta chain was identified during a study of Graves' ophthalmopathy and Graves' hyperthyroidism. Study-wide points: Most expanded clonotypes in thyroid above 0.001 frequency also showed up in blood.

Pregnant or lactating patients and those with other autoimmune diseases or uncontrolled infections were excluded. The authors isolated PBMCs from around 10 ml of fresh peripheral blood. The CDR3 is made up of 14 amino acids. Per germline, CDR1 SGHVS and CDR2 FQNEAQ. Trimming removed 6 bases from V and 3 bases from J, with 14 bases in between. With respect to this clonotype: Its target is unknown.

Amplification from RNA transcripts yielded the TCR beta CDR3 regions. RT-PCR was first run with HTBI primers, then multiplex PCR in a second round. TCRdb itself ran the multiplex PCR reads through MiXCR, one entry per CDR3 protein. Of hundreds of thousands of distinct CDR3 sequences detected, about 46% appear once; the ten largest clones hold roughly 45%. This receptor was identified in an adult man with Graves' ophthalmopathy. The rearrangement uses TRBV7-8 and TRBJ1-1, with D uncertain. The sequenced sample consisted of peripheral blood. CDR3 nucleotides: TGTGCCAGCAGACCTGACGGGCGAGACACTGAAGCTTTCTTT. Translated: CASRPDGRDTEAFF.